This T cell receptor beta chain is drawn from a study of blood T cell repertoires in COVID-19. Study-wide background: Acute-phase and convalescent COVID-19 samples originated in the United States, Italy and Spain.

CDR1 MGHDK and CDR2 SYGVNS come from the germline V gene. Trimming shortened V by 7 bases and J by 3 bases, and 10 bases separated the two germline ends. The CDR3 is 12 residues long. This clone was counted between two and nine times. This table comes from immunoSEQ multiplex PCR, and its TCRdb copy is limited to in-frame clones, with some not included. The data hold around 190,000 clones, with approximately 80% observed a single time. Sequencing input: peripheral blood. The chain links TRBV25-1 to TRBJ2-7, with a tentative D call TRBD1 (6 bases). The receptor was isolated from a man aged 60 to 69 with acute or convalescent COVID-19. The CDR3 is CASTRGFYEQYF. DNA of the CDR3: TGTGCCAGCACCAGGGGCTTCTACGAGCAGTACTTC.